This is a list of T cell receptor beta chains from one sample in a study of shared clonotypes between healthy human individuals. TCRdb keeps only in-frame clones here, not all; method: immunoSEQ multiplex PCR. The table has some 2,000,000 clones, approximately 96% seen once. Input material: naive CD4+ T cells sorted from blood. These receptors came from a man in his late teens or twenties in good health. CDR3s include the opening cysteine and the closing phenylalanine or tryptophan. Each record gives: clone size, J gene, CDR3 length, D gene, V gene, CDR3 DNA, CDR3 protein. A D gene is named only where the DNA matches it firmly. Clone size is shown for a subset of rows, as once, few, many or a class of expanded clone.

>once|TRBJ2-3|15|.|TRBV9
TGTGCCAGCAGCGTAGAAGGGGCAAGCACAGATACGCAGTATTTT
CASSVEGASTDTQYF
>.|TRBJ1-2|15|.|TRBV7-2
TGTGCCAGCAGCTTGTCTGCCGGGACGGGGTATGGCTACACCTTC
CASSLSAGTGYGYTF
>.|TRBJ2-5|14|TRBD1|TRBV18
TGTGCCAGCTCACCCCCAGGGGGTAAGGAGACCCAGTACTTC
CASSPPGGKETQYF
>.|TRBJ1-1|13|.|TRBV6-6
TGTGCCAGCAGTCTGGTCGCGAACACTGAAGCTTTCTTT
CASSLVANTEAFF
>.|TRBJ1-3|16|.|TRBV5-1
TGCGCCAGCAGCCCCGCCGTCATGGGCGCTGGAAACACCATATATTTT
CASSPAVMGAGNTIYF
>.|TRBJ2-7|11|.|TRBV12-5
TGTGCTAGTGGCCAATCCTACGAGCAGTACTTC
CASGQSYEQYF
>.|TRBJ2-3|16|TRBD2|TRBV9
TGTGCCAGCAGCGTAGGGGAGGGGATGCGGACAGATACGCAGTATTTT
CASSVGEGMRTDTQYF
>.|TRBJ2-2|15|.|TRBV5-6
TGTGCCAGCAGCTTGGCGGTTACAACTACCGGGGAGCTGTTTTTT
CASSLAVTTTGELFF
>.|TRBJ2-7|14|TRBD1|TRBV12-5
TGTGCTAGTGGTTTGGAGACAGGGCCCTACGAGCAGTACTTC
CASGLETGPYEQYF
>.|TRBJ1-4|14|TRBD1|TRBV11-3
TGTGCCAGCAGCTTAGGACAGGGGGGTGAAAAACTGTTTTTT
CASSLGQGGEKLFF
>.|TRBJ1-2|13|.|TRBV30
TGTGCCTGGAGTCCCTTCCCTAACTATGGCTACACCTTC
CAWSPFPNYGYTF
>.|TRBJ2-4|14|TRBD2|TRBV2
TGTGCCGGAGGGGGAAGTAGCGGGAGAAACATTCAGTACTTC
CAGGGSSGRNIQYF
>.|TRBJ2-7|17|.|TRBV5-1
TGCGCCAGCAGCCGCCCGGGGGGGCAGGGGGCCTCCTACGAGCAGTACTTC
CASSRPGGQGASYEQYF
>.|TRBJ2-7|13|.|TRBV5-1
TGCGCCAGCAGCTCCGACGCGGAATACGAGCAGTACTTC
CASSSDAEYEQYF
>.|TRBJ2-3|16|.|TRBV7-2
TGTGCCAGCAGCTTAGCGTTTGGGCGTGGGACAGATACGCAGTATTTT
CASSLAFGRGTDTQYF
>.|TRBJ1-1|15|.|TRBV10-3
TGTGCCATCAGGGAAATCGACGGCATGAACACTGAAGCTTTCTTT
CAIREIDGMNTEAFF
>.|TRBJ1-2|18|.|TRBV7-8
TGTGCCAGCAGCTTAGTCCTCGTCGGAAGTCCTACTAACTATGGCTACACCTTC
CASSLVLVGSPTNYGYTF
>.|TRBJ2-3|12|.|TRBV6-6
TGTGCCGGGGGGATGGGGGCCGATACGCAGTATTTT
CAGGMGADTQYF
>few|TRBJ1-2|11|TRBD1|TRBV10-3
TGTGCCACCGGGACAGGGGATGGCTACACCTTC
CATGTGDGYTF
>.|TRBJ1-1|15|TRBD1|TRBV27
TGTGCCAGCAGAGGACAGGGGAATTCGGGCACTGAAGCTTTCTTT
CASRGQGNSGTEAFF
>.|TRBJ1-6|15|TRBD1|TRBV6-4
TGTGCCAGCAGACAGGGGGCGATCCCTAATTCACCCCTCCACTTT
CASRQGAIPNSPLHF
>.|TRBJ2-7|15|TRBD2|TRBV29-1
TGCAGCGTTGTTCCGGTAGCGGGGACCTCCTACGAGCAGTACTTC
CSVVPVAGTSYEQYF
>.|TRBJ2-7|17|TRBD2|TRBV5-1
TGCGCCAGCAGCTTGGAAATAGCGGGACCCCTCTCCTACGAGCAGTACTTC
CASSLEIAGPLSYEQYF
>.|TRBJ2-2|16|TRBD1|TRBV19
TGTGCCAGTAGTTCGGTCCGGGACAGAAACACCGGGGAGCTGTTTTTT
CASSSVRDRNTGELFF
>.|TRBJ2-7|14|.|TRBV5-1
TGCGCCAGCAGCTTGGCCGGTAGCGGCTACGAGCAGTACTTC
CASSLAGSGYEQYF
>.|TRBJ2-7|13|.|TRBV11-2
TGTGCCAGCAGCTTGGACCAGACCTACGAGCAGTACTTC
CASSLDQTYEQYF
>once|TRBJ2-5|15|TRBD2|TRBV5-1
TGCGCCAGCAGCTTTAGCGGGGGGGACCAAGAGACCCAGTACTTC
CASSFSGGDQETQYF
>once|TRBJ2-1|14|TRBD2|TRBV29-1
TGCATGACTAGCGGGGGGGCGAGCTACAATGAGCAGTTCTTC
CMTSGGASYNEQFF
>.|TRBJ2-1|14|.|TRBV7-2
TGTGCCAGCAGCTTACGGACAGCCTACAATGAGCAGTTCTTC
CASSLRTAYNEQFF
>.|TRBJ1-2|12|.|TRBV7-6
TGTGCCAGCAGCTCACAGGGACACGGCTACACCTTC
CASSSQGHGYTF
>.|TRBJ2-5|15|.|TRBV7-9
TGTGCCAGCAGCCCTAGCCCCCAGTTTGGAGAGACCCAGTACTTC
CASSPSPQFGETQYF
>.|TRBJ1-1|16|.|TRBV12-2
TGTGCAAGTCGCTTAGCGCGAGGCAGGGGGCTTCGGAAAGCTTTCTTT
CASRLARGRGLRKAFF
>.|TRBJ2-1|15|.|TRBV9
TGTGCCAGCAGCGTAGTTCTAGCTGACCTAGGTGAGCAGTTCTTC
CASSVVLADLGEQFF
>.|TRBJ2-7|14|TRBD1|TRBV5-1
TGCGCCAGCAGCTTCGACAGGGTGTCGTCGGCGCAGTACTTC
CASSFDRVSSAQYF
>.|TRBJ1-1|13|.|TRBV10-3
TGTGCCATCAGTGAGCGAGTGAACACTGAAGCTTTCTTT
CAISERVNTEAFF
>.|TRBJ1-3|16|.|TRBV2
TGTGCCAGCAGTATACAGGGCGGGGGGCCTGGAAACACCATATATTTT
CASSIQGGGPGNTIYF
>.|TRBJ2-2|14|.|TRBV2
TGTGCCAGCAGTCTCCAGGGAGGCACCGGGGAGCTGTTTTTT
CASSLQGGTGELFF
>.|TRBJ1-4|14|TRBD1|TRBV28
TGTGCCAGCAGTTCAGGACAGGATCATGAAAAACTGTTTTTT
CASSSGQDHEKLFF
>once|TRBJ2-4|13|.|TRBV7-2
TGTGCCAGCAGCCCCGGTCTGGGAAACATTCAGTACTTC
CASSPGLGNIQYF